A selection of T cell receptor beta chains follows, all from one sample in a study of CD8 T cells in Susac syndrome. TCRdb recomputed calls from the immunoSEQ multiplex PCR reads with MiXCR, one row per CDR3 protein. The table records approximately 230,000 distinct CDR3 sequences, roughly 93% of them present only once. Material for sequencing was CD4+ T cells from PBMCs. All receptors derive from a human donor with multiple sclerosis. CDR3s include the opening cysteine and the closing phenylalanine or tryptophan. The order of the fields is CDR3 DNA, CDR3 protein, V gene, J gene, D gene, clone size. A D gene is named only where the DNA matches it firmly. Rows give clone size only sometimes, using once, few, many, or a class for an expanded clone.

TGTGCCAGCAGTTACCAGGGGGGCGTCGATCAGCCCCAGCATTTT	CASSYQGGVDQPQHF	TRBV6-5	TRBJ1-5	TRBD1	NA
TGTGCCAGCAGCAGAGACACAGGGCCGCTCTTT	CASSRDTGPLF	TRBV2	TRBJ1-1	NA	NA
TGTGCCAGCACTGGGGTGGGGGCCGATACGCAGTATTTT	CASTGVGADTQYF	TRBV28	TRBJ2-3	NA	NA
TGCGCCAGCGGCTCGGCCGGGACACCTAAGAGCACAGATACGCAGTATTTT	CASGSAGTPKSTDTQYF	TRBV4-1	TRBJ2-3	NA	NA
TGCGCCAGCAGCTCCCGGACTAGCGGGGGCACAGATACGCAGTATTTT	CASSSRTSGGTDTQYF	TRBV5-1	TRBJ2-3	TRBD2	NA
TGTGCCAGCAGCTTAGACAGCCACTCTGGAAACACCATATATTTT	CASSLDSHSGNTIYF	TRBV11-3	TRBJ1-3	NA	few
TGTGCCAGCAGTCCCGGGACTAGCGTTACGAACACCGGGGAGCTGTTTTTT	CASSPGTSVTNTGELFF	TRBV12-3/TRBV12-4	TRBJ2-2	TRBD2	once
TGTGCCAGCAGCTTAGCGCTTGGGGAGCAAGAGACCCAGTACTTC	CASSLALGEQETQYF	TRBV7-9	TRBJ2-5	NA	once
TGTGCCACCGGGATGCAGGGTGATCAGCCCCAGCATTTT	CATGMQGDQPQHF	TRBV15	TRBJ1-5	NA	NA
TGTGCCAGCAGTTACGGGGGGGCTCGCGTGGGATCACCCCTCCACTTT	CASSYGGARVGSPLHF	TRBV6-5	TRBJ1-6	NA	NA
TGTGCCAGCACGCAGGGTGGCGAGCAGTACTTC	CASTQGGEQYF	TRBV28	TRBJ2-7	NA	NA
TGCAGTGCTAGCTTACCGACGGGCTCTGGAAACACCATATATTTT	CSASLPTGSGNTIYF	TRBV20-1	TRBJ1-3	NA	NA
TGTGCCTGGATTCCCCGGGGGTATTACAATGAGCAGTTCTTC	CAWIPRGYYNEQFF	TRBV30	TRBJ2-1	NA	NA
TGCAGTGCTAGAACTACACGGGGGACAGGGGCCTACGAGCAGTACTTC	CSARTTRGTGAYEQYF	TRBV20-1	TRBJ2-7	TRBD1	NA
TGTGCCAGCAGCCGCGGACAGAACACTGAAGCTTTCTTT	CASSRGQNTEAFF	TRBV6-6	TRBJ1-1	NA	NA